Listed below are T cell receptor beta chains from one sample, sequenced in a study of vaccination and CD4 T cells after COVID-19. MiXCR was run by TCRdb on the PCR reads, yielding one entry per CDR3 protein. Of about 15,000 distinct CDR3 sequences in the sample, roughly 53% were seen once. The antigens for these receptors are not known. This specimen consisted of CD4+ T cells from blood, cultured in vitro, obtained before SARS-CoV-2 vaccination. These receptors were obtained from a human donor who had recovered from COVID-19. Both conserved end residues are part of each CDR3. Each record gives: J gene, V gene, D gene, clone size, CDR3 DNA, CDR3 protein. D genes are given only for firm matches. Rows may omit the clone size; those that give it use once, few, many or a size class.

TRBJ2-7,TRBV7-2,-,-,TGTGCCAGCAGCTTGGTAGGTGGTCTAGCGAGCGAGCAGTACTTC,CASSLVGGLASEQYF
TRBJ2-7,TRBV19,TRBD1,-,TGTGCCAGTAGTATACAGGGGGCGAGCTCCTACGAGCAGTACTTC,CASSIQGASSYEQYF
TRBJ2-5,TRBV11-3,-,-,TGTGCCAGCAGCTTGTTCGCGGGGGAGACCCAGTACTTC,CASSLFAGETQYF
TRBJ2-2,TRBV12-3/TRBV12-4,-,few,TGTGCCAGCAGTACCGGGACCATCACCGGGGAGCTGTTTTTT,CASSTGTITGELFF
TRBJ1-2,TRBV27,-,few,TGTGCCAGCAGTCTATTACCTCCCGGGGACTATGGCTACACCTTC,CASSLLPPGDYGYTF
TRBJ1-1,TRBV6-2/TRBV6-3,-,few,TGTGCCAGCAGTTACTCAGGGATAGGCACTGAAGCTTTCTTT,CASSYSGIGTEAFF
TRBJ2-5,TRBV11-3,-,-,TGTGCCAGCAGCTTATATACAGGGATGATGGAGACCCAGTACTTC,CASSLYTGMMETQYF
TRBJ1-2,TRBV15,TRBD1,-,TGTGCCACCAGCAGCCGGGACAGAAACTATGGCTACACCTTC,CATSSRDRNYGYTF
TRBJ1-2,TRBV7-2,-,-,TGTGCCAGCAGCTTAGCGCTCACGGGGGTCTATGGCTACACCTTC,CASSLALTGVYGYTF
TRBJ1-6,TRBV9,TRBD1,-,TGTGCCAGCAGCAAGACAGGGGATAATTCACCCCTCCACTTT,CASSKTGDNSPLHF
TRBJ2-2,TRBV7-8,-,few,TGTGCCAGCAGCTTAGCGGGTCGTGGCAGGGGCATCGGGGAGCTGTTTTTT,CASSLAGRGRGIGELFF
TRBJ1-1,TRBV5-1,-,-,TGCGCCAGCAGCACGAGGGTTGACGGAGCTGAAGCTTTCTTT,CASSTRVDGAEAFF
TRBJ2-5,TRBV7-2,-,-,TGTGCCAGCAAAGCGAGCGGAGACCTTCTTGAGACCCAGTACTTC,CASKASGDLLETQYF
TRBJ2-3,TRBV28,-,-,TGTGCCAGCAGTTCCCCCTTTAGGCTGGACCGGGACACAGATACGCAGTATTTT,CASSSPFRLDRDTDTQYF
TRBJ2-7,TRBV14,-,-,TGTGCCAGCAGCCAAGACCTGGGGGGCGAGCAGTACTTC,CASSQDLGGEQYF
TRBJ2-3,TRBV7-3,TRBD2,few,TGTGCCAGCAGCTTAATGGCTAGCGGGAGAGGGGGTACGCAGTATTTT,CASSLMASGRGGTQYF
TRBJ2-2,TRBV18,-,-,TGTGCCAGCTCACAAACAAACACCGGGGAGCTGTTTTTT,CASSQTNTGELFF
TRBJ2-7,TRBV7-2,TRBD2,-,TGTGCCAGCAGCCGGACTAGCGGGAGCTACGAGCAGTACTTC,CASSRTSGSYEQYF
TRBJ1-1,TRBV19,-,-,TGTGCCAGTATCCCCCGGGGCATGAACACTGAAGCTTTCTTT,CASIPRGMNTEAFF
TRBJ2-1,TRBV20-1,TRBD1,-,TGCAGTGCTGATGACAGGGGGCAAGGAGAGCAGTTCTTC,CSADDRGQGEQFF
TRBJ2-3,TRBV6-1,TRBD2,-,TGTGCCAGCAGTGGTGGACTAGACCTTGGCACAGATACGCAGTATTTT,CASSGGLDLGTDTQYF
TRBJ2-5,TRBV7-7,TRBD1,few,TGTGCCAGCAGCCCCGACAGGGATCGGGAGACCCAGTACTTC,CASSPDRDRETQYF
TRBJ2-3,TRBV7-3,TRBD2,-,TGTGCCAGCAGCCCGGGGACTAGCGGGAGTATGGATACGCAGTATTTT,CASSPGTSGSMDTQYF
TRBJ2-5,TRBV7-7,-,-,TGTGCCAGCAGCTTAAATGGCGTATCGCTCAAGGAGACCCAGTACTTC,CASSLNGVSLKETQYF
TRBJ2-7,TRBV5-1,TRBD1,-,TGCGCCAGCAGCTTGGGACAGGGGACGCCCTACGAGCAGTACTTC,CASSLGQGTPYEQYF
TRBJ2-7,TRBV12-5,TRBD1,-,TGTGCTAGTGGTTTGGGGCAGGGGGCATCATACGAGCAGTACTTC,CASGLGQGASYEQYF
TRBJ2-3,TRBV7-3,TRBD2,few,TGTGCCAGCAGCCTAATAGCGGGAGAGGCAGATACGCAGTATTTT,CASSLIAGEADTQYF
TRBJ1-2,TRBV7-9,TRBD1,-,TGTGCCAGCAGCTTAACCCCCGGACAGGTCGGGGGCTACACCTTC,CASSLTPGQVGGYTF
TRBJ1-5,TRBV6-2/TRBV6-3,TRBD1,few,TGTGCCAGCAGCACCGGGACAGGGGGCTCCTATAGCAATCAGCCCCAGCATTTT,CASSTGTGGSYSNQPQHF
TRBJ2-7,TRBV7-9,TRBD1,-,TGTGCCAGCAGCTTAGGAGGGACAGGGGGCTCTTACGAGCAGTACTTC,CASSLGGTGGSYEQYF
TRBJ2-7,TRBV27,-,-,TGTGCCAGCAGACTACAGACGGCAGCCTACGAGCAGTACTTC,CASRLQTAAYEQYF
TRBJ2-7,TRBV19,-,-,TGTGCCAGTAGTCTAGCACTAGGATGGTCCTACGAGCAGTACTTC,CASSLALGWSYEQYF
TRBJ1-2,TRBV6-5,-,-,TGTGCCAGCAATTACAACGGGAAGGGCTACACCTTC,CASNYNGKGYTF
TRBJ1-6,TRBV15,-,once,TGTGCCACCAGCAGAGATCCCCCTGGGGGGCCAAATTTACCCCTCCACTTT,CATSRDPPGGPNLPLHF
TRBJ1-2,TRBV7-2,TRBD1,few,TGTGCCAGCAGCTTAGACAGGGGGGCTGACTATGGCTACACCTTC,CASSLDRGADYGYTF
TRBJ2-7,TRBV11-3,-,-,TGTGCCAGCAGCGTCAGAGGAGGTCACTCGTACTCCTACGAGCAGTACTTC,CASSVRGGHSYSYEQYF
TRBJ1-1,TRBV20-1,-,few,TGCAGTGCTCCCCAGGGCGGTCGCACTGAAGCTTTCTTT,CSAPQGGRTEAFF
TRBJ1-2,TRBV20-1,-,-,TGCAGTGCGGCGGACGGGAACTATGGCTACACCTTC,CSAADGNYGYTF
TRBJ2-3,TRBV2,-,-,TGTGCCAGCAGACTCACAGGAGTCAGCACAGATACGCAGTATTTT,CASRLTGVSTDTQYF
TRBJ1-1,TRBV2,-,-,TGTGCCAGCAGTGAAGCCGCTGAAGCTTTCTTT,CASSEAAEAFF
TRBJ1-2,TRBV19,TRBD1,-,TGTGCCAGCTCGGGACAGGGTTACTATGGCTACACCTTC,CASSGQGYYGYTF
TRBJ2-7,TRBV2,TRBD2,-,TGTGCCAGCAGCGAGCGGGAGGGCCTCCACGAGCAGTACTTC,CASSEREGLHEQYF
TRBJ1-1,TRBV7-2,-,few,TGTGCCACAGCCACCGGGACACCTAACACTGAAGCTTTCTTT,CATATGTPNTEAFF
TRBJ1-2,TRBV2,-,-,TGTGCCAGCAGTGAAGGGAGGGGGAGTGGCTACACCTTC,CASSEGRGSGYTF
TRBJ2-2,TRBV19,-,-,TGTGCCAGTAGTATAGACGGCGCCGGGGAGCTGTTTTTT,CASSIDGAGELFF
TRBJ2-1,TRBV20-1,-,-,TGCAGTGCTAGGCCAATATCCTACAATGAGCAGTTCTTC,CSARPISYNEQFF
TRBJ2-3,TRBV11-3,-,once,TGTGCCAGCAGCGTACTAGCTGAAACGCAGTATTTT,CASSVLAETQYF
TRBJ2-5,TRBV6-2/TRBV6-3,TRBD2,-,TGTGCCAGCAGCCCCCGGGCCAGCGGGAAAGAGACCCAGTACTTC,CASSPRASGKETQYF